This T cell receptor beta chain was found in a study of blood T cell repertoires in COVID-19. Study overall: PBMCs, B-cell-depleted T cells, or T cells provided the cDNA or gDNA that made up the material.

The sample holds one count of this clone. Authors' methods: Reference gene primer amplification in the assay estimated nucleated cell counts. Profiling relied on immunoSEQ multiplex PCR, and the TCRdb table lists in-frame clones only, not all of them. V and J calls and clone size come straight from that table; D and trimming were deduced from the DNA. Of about 210,000 clones listed, about four fifths are singletons. The CDR3 loop spans 17 amino acids. V was trimmed by 1 base and J by 3 bases, leaving 19 bases between them. The germline V gene encodes CDR1 SQVTM and CDR2 ANQGSEA. The sample taken for sequencing was peripheral blood. The V gene is TRBV29-1, the J gene TRBJ2-1; D might be TRBD2 (6 bases). This TCR came from a woman aged 45 to 65 with acute or convalescent COVID-19. This CDR3 reads CSVEGVLGDFRYNEQFF. DNA for the CDR3: TGCAGCGTTGAAGGGGTATTAGGGGACTTTCGCTACAATGAGCAGTTCTTC.